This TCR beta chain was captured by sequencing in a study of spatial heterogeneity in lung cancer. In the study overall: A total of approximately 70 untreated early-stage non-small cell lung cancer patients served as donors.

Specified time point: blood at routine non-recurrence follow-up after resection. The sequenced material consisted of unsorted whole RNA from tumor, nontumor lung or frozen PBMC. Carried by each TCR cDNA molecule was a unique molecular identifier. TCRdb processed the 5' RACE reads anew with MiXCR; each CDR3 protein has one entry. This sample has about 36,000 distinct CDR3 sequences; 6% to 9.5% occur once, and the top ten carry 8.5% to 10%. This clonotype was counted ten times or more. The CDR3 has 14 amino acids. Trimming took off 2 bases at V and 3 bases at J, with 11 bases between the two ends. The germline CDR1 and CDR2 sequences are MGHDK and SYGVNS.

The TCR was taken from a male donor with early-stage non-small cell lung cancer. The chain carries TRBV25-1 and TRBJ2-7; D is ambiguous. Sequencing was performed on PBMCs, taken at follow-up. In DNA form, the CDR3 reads TGTGCCAGCAGTGAAAGCGCAGTTAGCTACGAGCAGTACTTC. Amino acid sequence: CASSESAVSYEQYF.